This T cell receptor (beta chain) was profiled in a study of blood T cell repertoires in COVID-19. The wider study: Both acute and convalescent COVID-19 samples were obtained from the United States, Italy and Spain.

Data came from immunoSEQ multiplex PCR; TCRdb stores just in-frame clones and leaves some out. This repertoire shows 150,000 to 200,000 clones, 75% to 90% found once; its top ten account for about 6.3%. The CDR3 is 12 residues long. V was clipped by 2 bases and J by 5 bases, with 3 bases between them. CDR1 is MNHNS, CDR2 SASEGT, per germline. The chain employs TRBV6-1 and TRBJ2-2; D unresolved. The receptor was derived from a man in his forties who had recovered from COVID-19. Material for sequencing was PBMCs or T cells enriched from blood (not recorded which). This chain's CDR3 is CASSELTGELFF. DNA of the CDR3: TGTGCCAGCAGTGAACTAACCGGGGAGCTGTTTTTT.